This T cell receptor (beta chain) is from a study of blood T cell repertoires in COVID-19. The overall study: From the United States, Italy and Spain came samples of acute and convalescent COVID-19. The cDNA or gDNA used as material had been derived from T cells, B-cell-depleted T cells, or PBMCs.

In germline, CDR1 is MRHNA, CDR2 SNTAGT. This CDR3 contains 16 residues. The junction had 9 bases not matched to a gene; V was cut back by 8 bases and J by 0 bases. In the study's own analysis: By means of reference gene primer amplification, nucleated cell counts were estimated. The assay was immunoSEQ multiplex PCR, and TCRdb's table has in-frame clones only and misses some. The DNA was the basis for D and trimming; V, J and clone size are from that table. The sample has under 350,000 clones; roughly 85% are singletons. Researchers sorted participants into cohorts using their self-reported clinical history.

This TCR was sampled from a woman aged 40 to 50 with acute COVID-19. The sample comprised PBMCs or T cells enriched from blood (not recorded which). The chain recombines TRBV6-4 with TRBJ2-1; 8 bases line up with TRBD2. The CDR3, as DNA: TGTGCCAGCTCTATGCGGGGGGAGCTCTCCTACAATGAGCAGTTCTTC. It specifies CASSMRGELSYNEQFF.